This T cell receptor beta chain was obtained from a study of blood T cells in healthy people across ages. Study-wide context: Template switching captured about one barcoded beta molecule per two T cells. Findings and limits, study-wide: Both naive CD4+ cell counts and diversity were greater in long-lived donors than in aged donors.

Germline CDR1 reads SGHRS; CDR2 reads YFSETQ. CDR3 length: 14 amino acids. Trimming cost V 6 bases and J 1 base, with 13 bases left between them. Those donating, healthy Caucasian individuals from Russia, were aged roughly 6 to 100. Notes on this clonotype: Its cognate antigen is unknown.

Next came a second PCR, run for roughly 6 to 11 cycles, which used a sample-barcoded 5' primer along with a J-beta primer mix. TCRdb reprocessed the 5' RACE reads via MiXCR and lists one record per CDR3 protein. The sample lists about 580,000 distinct CDR3 sequences, around 48% seen once, with 20% to 25% in the top ten. Sequencing used blood. The clonotype comes from an elderly man in good health. The chain links TRBV5-1 to TRBJ1-1; a possible D gene is TRBD1 (5 bases). Here the CDR3 reads CASNSLGENTEAFF. CDR3 nucleotides: TGCGCCAGCAACTCCCTAGGGGAGAACACTGAAGCTTTCTTT.